These 24 T cell receptor beta chains came from one sample sequenced in a study of read filtering for tumor transcriptome and immune sequencing. From roughly 390 ng of RNA, a library with molecular barcoded alpha/delta and beta/gamma adaptors was made. In TCRdb, the reads were re-called with MiXCR into one record per CDR3 protein. The table lists about 86,000 distinct CDR3 sequences, roughly an eighth of them singletons. The sequenced material came from a population of CD138-negative cells sorted from bone marrow. The source of these receptors is a donor aged 40 or older with multiple myeloma.

In regard to this clonotype: This clone may be a read error of a much larger clone one base away. The V and J genes are TRBV18 and TRBJ2-2; D is unclear. The germline V gene has CDR1 KGHSH and CDR2 LQKENI. V shed 3 bases and J shed 11 bases, with 10 bases lying between them. This CDR3 has 12 residues. CDR3 in amino acids: CASSPSYFELFF. The CDR3 DNA sequence: TGTGCCAGCTCACCGTCGTATTTTGAGCTGTTTTTT.

This clonotype was recorded a few times. A read error is possible here, since a much larger clone lies one base away. V and J are TRBV3-1 and TRBJ2-1; 10 bases line up with TRBD2. This CDR3 contains 16 residues. Germline V gene sequence: CDR1 LGHDT, CDR2 YNNKEL (reference sequence). CDR3 DNA sequence: TGTGCCAGCAGCCCCGGACTAGCGGTATCCTCCAATGAGCAGTTCTTC. It yields the protein CASSPGLAVSSNEQFF.

This clonotype was detected many times. The chain recombines TRBV7-2 with TRBJ2-1, with 13 positions matching TRBD2. There are 14 residues in the CDR3. Unmatched junction bases numbered 4, after V lost 4 bases and J lost 10 bases. Germline V gene data show CDR1 as SGHTA and CDR2 as FQGNSA. This chain's CDR3 is CASSSTSGRPEQFF. The CDR3 DNA follows: TGTGCCAGCAGCTCGACTAGCGGGAGGCCCGAGCAGTTCTTC.

The chain is built from TRBV7-8 and TRBJ1-1; D is uncertain. CDR3 length equals 13 residues. The V end lost 6 bases, the J end lost 4 bases, and 12 bases lay between the germline ends. Germline lookup yields CDR1 SGHVS and CDR2 FQNEAQ. This CDR3 reads CASSRTEGTEAFF. The CDR3 DNA reads as TGTGCCAGCAGTCGGACGGAGGGCACTGAAGCTTTCTTT. The full variable domain, with the rest looked up from reference TRBV7-8 and TRBJ1-1, is GAGVSQSPRYKVAKRGQDVALRCDPISGHVSLFWYQQALGQGPEFLTYFQNEAQLDKSGLPSDRFFAERPEGSVSTLKIQRTQQEDSAVYLCASSRTEGTEAFFGQGTRLTVV.

Points on this clonotype: A much larger clone differs by one base, so this may be a read error. It is likely a read error, because the conserved phenylalanine at the end of the CDR3 is missing. The chain carries TRBV27 and TRBJ2-5; D may correspond to TRBD1 or TRBD2 (5 bases each). The V gene's germline CDR1 is MNHEY and CDR2 SMNVEV (reference sequence). The CDR3 totals 14 residues. Trimming pared 6 bases from V and 5 bases from J, leaving 16 bases between. The CDR3, as DNA: TGTGCCAGCAGAAGGAGAGGGGTTGTGGAGACCCAGTACTCC. Its protein is CASRRRGVVETQYS.

In regard to this clonotype: Compared with germline, one end of the junction differs, possibly owing to a read error. The chain has TRBV12-5 and TRBJ1-1; perhaps TRBD1 as D (6 bases). CDR3 length: 15 amino acids. Germline CDR1 LGHNT, CDR2 FRNRAP. The CDR3 nucleotides read TGTGTTAGTGGTTTGGTACAGGGATTCAACATTGAAGCTTTCTTT. The encoded protein is CVSGLVQGFNIEAFF. Supplemented by reference TRBV12-5 and TRBJ1-1, the full variable domain reads DARVTQTPRHKVTEMGQEVTMRCQPILGHNTVFWYRQTMMQGLELLAYFRNRAPLDDSGMPKDRFSAEMPDATLATLKIQPSEPRDSAVYFCVSGLVQGFNIEAFFGQGTRLTVV.

This clonotype was recorded many times. This chain connects TRBV5-1 to TRBJ1-1; possible D gene TRBD1, 5 bases. V gave up 5 bases and J gave up 1 base, with 9 bases separating them. Germline V gene sequence: CDR1 SGHRS, CDR2 YFSETQ. The CDR3 is made up of 13 amino acids. CDR3 in DNA: TGCGCCAGCAGAGCGGGACCGAACACTGAAGCTTTCTTT. It is translated as CASRAGPNTEAFF.

In this sample, this clonotype turned up many times. In nucleotides, the CDR3 is TGCAGTGCTAGCCTCATACTAGCGGGAGCAACCAATGAGCAGTTCTTC. This codes for CSASLILAGATNEQFF. The rearrangement links TRBV20-1 to TRBJ2-1; 11 positions agree with TRBD2. Germline-derived CDR1 and CDR2 are DFQATT and SNEGSKA (reference sequence). V was clipped by 3 bases and J by 6 bases; unmatched bases: 10. The CDR3 is 16 residues long.

The chain couples TRBV28 to TRBJ1-1, with 7 nucleotides matching TRBD1. CDR1 is MDHEN, CDR2 SYDVKM, per germline. V dropped 5 bases and J dropped 4; count of bases not matched to a gene: 7. The CDR3 is 14 amino acids. CDR3 nucleotides: TGTGCCAGCAGTCTCCCAGACAGGGCCACTGAAGCTTTCTTT. Translation: CASSLPDRATEAFF.

At least ten counts were recorded for this clonotype. V gene TRBV11-3 combines with J gene TRBJ2-1; 10 nucleotides align to TRBD2. Germline loops: CDR1 SGHNT, CDR2 YENEEA. With 3 bases clipped from V and 6 bases from J, the junction kept 5 bases outside the gene matches. This CDR3 comprises 15 residues. The CDR3 DNA reads TGTGCCAGCAGCTTTGGACTAGCGGTCTCCAATGAGCAGTTCTTC. Amino acid sequence: CASSFGLAVSNEQFF.

A remark on this clonotype: A much larger clone differs by one base, so this may be a read error. The genes are TRBV6-6 and TRBJ1-2; D perhaps matches TRBD1 (5 bases). Trimming cost V 0 bases and J 0 bases, with 32 bases left between them. The CDR3 has 23 residues. Looked up from germline, CDR1 is MNHNY and CDR2 is SVGAGI (reference sequence). DNA of the CDR3: TGTGCCAGCAGTTACTCCCTCCAGGGCGGTGGAGGAGGAGGCGGGTTAGCTAACTATGGCTACACCTTC. This encodes CASSYSLQGGGGGGGLANYGYTF.

This chain joins TRBV9 and TRBJ2-1; D is unresolved. The V end lost 0 bases, the J end lost 1 base, and 8 bases lay between the germline ends. The CDR3 is 15 residues long. Germline CDR1 and CDR2: SGDLS and YYNGEE. CDR3 amino acids: CASSVDSLSYNEQFF. CDR3 DNA sequence: TGTGCCAGCAGCGTAGACAGTCTATCCTACAATGAGCAGTTCTTC.

This clonotype was counted many times. V gene TRBV7-9 combines with J gene TRBJ2-5; D is possibly TRBD2 (6 bases). V was pared by 5 bases and J by 2 bases, with 12 bases between. The CDR3 totals 14 residues. CDR1 SEHNR and CDR2 FQNEAQ come from the germline V gene (reference sequence). Written as DNA, the CDR3 is TGTGCCAGCAGCCTGGGGACTTTACAAGAGACCCAGTACTTC. Translating it yields CASSLGTLQETQYF.

This clonotype has a count of ten or more. V gene TRBV28 combines with J gene TRBJ2-3, with D possibly matching TRBD2 (6 bases). Germline V lookup: CDR1 MDHEN, CDR2 SYDVKM. V was cut by 7 bases and J by 0 bases, with 17 bases left in between. There are 16 residues in the CDR3. The DNA of the CDR3 is TGTGCCAGCATTTCTCCGGACGGGACTAGCACAGATACGCAGTATTTT. Its protein product is CASISPDGTSTDTQYF.

This clonotype was counted ten times or more. The rearrangement uses TRBV5-1 and TRBJ2-2; 8 nucleotides match TRBD2. In germline, CDR1 is SGHRS, CDR2 YFSETQ. With V trimmed by 4 bases and J by 5 bases, 10 bases remained unmatched. This CDR3 is built from 16 residues. For the CDR3, the DNA is TGCGCCAGCAGCCCGACTAACGGGAGGGGTACCGGGGAGCTGTTTTTT. It is translated as CASSPTNGRGTGELFF.

The sample holds many counts of this clonotype. The rearrangement links TRBV5-1 to TRBJ2-3; 8 bases agree with TRBD1. CDR1 and CDR2 from the germline V gene are SGHRS and YFSETQ. V was pared by 4 bases and J by 6 bases, with 7 bases of the junction left unmatched. The CDR3 has 14 amino acids. CDR3 DNA: TGCGCCAGCAGCACCGGCGGACAGGGTGATACGCAGTATTTT. Encoded protein: CASSTGGQGDTQYF.

In its sample, this clonotype was seen many times. The DNA for the CDR3 is TGTGCCAGCAGTTCGACAGGGTTGGGCGAGCAGTACTTC. Its protein product is CASSSTGLGEQYF. This sequence joins TRBV27 and TRBJ2-7; 7 bases line up with TRBD1. The CDR3 spans 13 residues. Germline CDR1 and CDR2: MNHEY and SMNVEV (reference sequence). Trimming removed 4 bases from V and 6 bases from J; junction bases left unmatched: 6.

In its sample, this clonotype was seen many times. The J gene is TRBJ1-5, the V gene TRBV11-3, with D perhaps TRBD1 (6 bases). Germline assignment: CDR1 SGHNT and CDR2 YENEEA. Trimming removed 5 bases from V and 4 bases from J, with 27 bases in between. The CDR3 sequence is 19 residues long. CDR3 region: CASSQGPTGFGRENQPQHF. The CDR3 bases are TGTGCCAGCAGCCAAGGGCCGACAGGCTTCGGACGGGAGAATCAGCCCCAGCATTTT.

This clonotype is termed medium-sized. The rearrangement uses TRBV7-9 and TRBJ1-5; maybe TRBD1 (6 bases). The CDR3 loop spans 14 amino acids. From germline, CDR1 is SEHNR and CDR2 FQNEAQ (reference sequence). Trimming removed 3 bases from V and 5 bases from J, with 11 bases in between. The CDR3 spells CASSFTGRDQPQHF. The DNA of the CDR3 is TGTGCCAGCAGCTTCACAGGGCGCGATCAGCCCCAGCATTTT.

A remark on this clonotype: This sequence may be a read error, since a much larger clone differs from it by one base. The CDR3 carries no conserved terminal phenylalanine or tryptophan, so it likely arises from a read error. This rearrangement joins TRBV3-1 to TRBJ2-7; D uncertain. V dropped 0 bases and J dropped 0 bases, with 9 bases sitting between them. Germline V CDR1 and CDR2: LGHDT, YNNKEL (reference sequence). The CDR3 is made up of 15 amino acids. The CDR3 sequence is CASSQELLSSYEQYS. DNA of the CDR3: TGTGCCAGCAGCCAAGAGCTACTTAGCTCCTACGAGCAGTACTCC.

Ten or more counts support this clonotype. The V and J genes are TRBV29-1 and TRBJ1-2; D possibly corresponds to TRBD1 (5 bases). There are 12 residues in the CDR3. Trimming stripped 7 bases from V and 4 bases from J, with 13 bases between. Germline assignment: CDR1 SQVTM and CDR2 ANQGSEA. CDR3 region: CSGGGGGYGYTF. CDR3 sequence (DNA): TGCAGCGGTGGGGGGGGAGGCTATGGCTACACCTTC.

There are a few counts of this clonotype. A junction end diverges from the germline sequence, so it may reflect a read error. The V call is TRBV7-8, the J call TRBJ2-1; 10 positions agree with TRBD1. CDR1 and CDR2 from the germline V gene are SGHVS and FQNEAQ. The CDR3 is 15 amino acids. This CDR3 is CASSTVGTGDNGQFF. CDR3 nucleotide sequence: TGTGCCAGCAGCACCGTAGGGACAGGGGACAATGGGCAGTTCTTC.

This clonotype was seen many times. The V call is TRBV6-1, the J call TRBJ1-5; 7 bases line up with TRBD1. Germline assignment: CDR1 MNHNS and CDR2 SASEGT. V shed 3 bases, J shed 6 bases, and the junction held 8 bases outside the gene matches. The CDR3 is made up of 15 amino acids. The CDR3 DNA reads as TGTGCCAGCAGTGATGAGACAGGGTACCGTCAGCCCCAGCATTTT. It codes for CASSDETGYRQPQHF.

In DNA form, the CDR3 reads TGCAGTGTACTGGCGGGAGGAAGAACAGATACGCAGTATTTT. It yields the protein CSVLAGGRTDTQYF. The chain employs TRBV20-1 and TRBJ2-3; TRBD2 matches 8 bases. The CDR3 length is 14 residues. Germline V gene sequence: CDR1 DFQATT, CDR2 SNEGSKA (reference sequence). With 7 bases clipped from V and 3 bases from J, the junction kept 9 bases outside the gene matches.